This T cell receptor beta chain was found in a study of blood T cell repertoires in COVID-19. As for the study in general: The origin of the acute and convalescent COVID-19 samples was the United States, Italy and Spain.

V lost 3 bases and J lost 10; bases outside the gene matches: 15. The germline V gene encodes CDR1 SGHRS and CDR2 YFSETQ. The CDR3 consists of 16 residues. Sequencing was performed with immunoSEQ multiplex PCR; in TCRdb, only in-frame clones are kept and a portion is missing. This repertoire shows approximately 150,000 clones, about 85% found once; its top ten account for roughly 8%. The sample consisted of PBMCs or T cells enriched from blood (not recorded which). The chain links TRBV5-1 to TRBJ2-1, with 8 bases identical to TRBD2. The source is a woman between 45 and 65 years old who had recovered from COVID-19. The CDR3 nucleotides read TGCGCCAGCAGCTGGAATACCGGGACTAGGACCCAAGAGCAGTTCTTC. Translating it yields CASSWNTGTRTQEQFF. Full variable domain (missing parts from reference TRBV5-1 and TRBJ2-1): KAGVTQTPRYLIKTRGQQVTLSCSPISGHRSVSWYQQTPGQGLQFLFEYFSETQRNKGNFPGRFSGRQFSNSRSEMNVSTLELGDSALYLCASSWNTGTRTQEQFFGPGTRLTVL.